The 26 T cell receptor beta chains given below trace back to one sample, sequenced in a study of STAT5B mutations in CD4+ large granular lymphocyte leukemia (dated by TCRdb to between 2022 and 2023). Receptor libraries were prepared by the immunoSEQ multiplex PCR assay. TCRdb obtained this table from immuneACCESS and retained in-frame rearrangements with V and J assigned. These tables miss some clones; where compared with another copy, unresolved V genes account for less than half of the shortfall, and the remainder is unexplained. The sample table holds roughly 5,900 clones, of which roughly 73% were seen once. Of the sample, approximately 60% falls within the top ten clones. The sample was PBMCs. The origin of the receptors is a man older than 75 with CD4+ T-cell large granular lymphocyte leukemia.

The rearrangement joins TRBV27 to TRBJ1-5; D gene ambiguous. The CDR3 runs 16 residues. V lost 0 bases and J 6 bases, leaving 15 bases between the germline ends. CDR1 MNHEY and CDR2 SMNVEV come from the germline V gene (reference sequence). The CDR3: CASSLSWIGPGQPQHF. DNA of the CDR3: TGTGCCAGCAGTTTATCATGGATCGGTCCTGGTCAGCCCCAGCATTTT.

The chain carries TRBV10-3 and TRBJ2-7, with a tentative D call TRBD2 (6 bases). The CDR3 covers 16 residues. CDR1 is ENHRY and CDR2 is SYGVKD in the germline V gene. Trimming left V 2 bases short and J 0 bases short, with 14 bases between. DNA of the CDR3: TGTGCCATCAGTGAGATCATAGCGGCGAGCTCCTACGAGCAGTACTTC. Amino acid sequence: CAISEIIAASSYEQYF.

The CDR3 region has the DNA TGTGCCAGCAGCGTAACTGGCAGTCCAAACAATGAGCAGTTCTTC. Protein: CASSVTGSPNNEQFF. The rearrangement links TRBV9 to TRBJ2-1; D is ambiguous. The CDR3 has 15 amino acids. V was shortened by 1 base and J by 5 bases, with 13 bases between the two germline ends. Looked up from germline, CDR1 is SGDLS and CDR2 is YYNGEE.

This clone has a single count. The chain carries TRBV27 and TRBJ2-6; D uncertain. CDR3 length: 16 residues. Germline V gene sequence: CDR1 MNHEY, CDR2 SMNVEV (reference sequence). Between the trimmed V and J ends, which lost 5 bases and 0 bases, there was a span of 11 bases. CDR3 DNA: TGTGCCAGCAGTGTCCTTACATCCTCTGGGGCCAACGTCCTGACTTTC. Protein product: CASSVLTSSGANVLTF.

J is TRBJ1-2 and V is TRBV14; 8 positions match TRBD1. There are 14 residues in the CDR3. Trimming took 4 bases from V and 6 from J; bases not matched to a gene: 7. Looked up from germline, CDR1 is SGHDN and CDR2 is FVKESK. The CDR3 nucleotides are TGTGCCAGCAGCCCAACGACAGGGGCGGATGGCTACACCTTC. Translation gives CASSPTTGADGYTF. The complete variable domain, with remaining parts taken from reference TRBV14 and TRBJ1-2, reads EAGVTQFPSHSVIEKGQTVTLRCDPISGHDNLYWYRRVMGKEIKFLLHFVKESKQDESGMPNNRFLAERTGGTYSTLKVQPAELEDSGVYFCASSPTTGADGYTFGSGTRLTVV.

This chain connects TRBV27 to TRBJ2-1, with TRBD2 matching 8 bases. Looked up from germline, CDR1 is MNHEY and CDR2 is SMNVEV (reference sequence). V was clipped by 3 bases and J by 9 bases; unmatched bases: 7. This CDR3 has 14 residues. The CDR3 region is CASSFISGVTEQFF. CDR3 nucleotides: TGTGCCAGCAGTTTCATTAGCGGGGTGACTGAGCAGTTCTTC.

V gene TRBV10-2 combines with J gene TRBJ2-3, with 12 nucleotides matching TRBD2. The CDR3 contains 19 residues. Germline assignment: CDR1 WSHSY and CDR2 SAAADI. V gave up 6 bases and J gave up 1 base; unmatched junction bases: 14. The CDR3 coding sequence is TGCGCCAGCAGGCCTCGACTAGCGGGAGTCTCTAGCGGCACAGATACGCAGTATTTT. Residues: CASRPRLAGVSSGTDTQYF.

This chain uses TRBV7-9 with TRBJ2-6; D gene uncertain. In germline, CDR1 is SEHNR, CDR2 FQNEAQ (reference sequence). CDR3 length equals 19 residues. Trimming shortened V by 5 bases and J by 0 bases, and 20 bases separated the two germline ends. This CDR3 is CASSLESEALGSGANVLTF. DNA of the CDR3: TGTGCCAGCAGCCTGGAGAGTGAGGCCTTGGGCTCTGGGGCCAACGTCCTGACTTTC.

V is TRBV27 and J is TRBJ2-7; TRBD1 matches 7 bases. The CDR3 totals 13 residues. CDR1 and CDR2 from the germline V gene are MNHEY and SMNVEV (reference sequence). The ends lost 6 bases at V and 2 bases at J; junction bases unmatched: 4. DNA of the CDR3: TGTGCCAGCAGACCGACAGGGCCCTACGAGCAGTACTTC. Translation: CASRPTGPYEQYF.

J is TRBJ1-6 and V is TRBV5-1, with D hard to call. V was shortened by 0 bases and J by 7 bases, with 5 bases between the two germline ends. CDR3 size: 13 residues. Germline V lookup: CDR1 SGHRS, CDR2 YFSETQ. The CDR3 bases are TGCGCCAGCAGCTTGGAAGGGAATTCACCCCTCCACTTT. Protein product: CASSLEGNSPLHF.

DNA of the CDR3: TGTGCCAGCAGCTTAGAAGGGGGGGCCACAGAGACCCAGTACTTC. Protein product: CASSLEGGATETQYF. This chain uses TRBV7-6 with TRBJ2-5; possibly TRBD2 for D (7 bases). Trimming took off 1 base at V and 4 bases at J, with 13 bases between the two ends. Germline CDR1 SGHVS, CDR2 FNYEAQ. The CDR3 has 15 amino acids.

The rearrangement links TRBV27 to TRBJ2-1; possibly TRBD2 for D (6 bases). The V gene's germline CDR1 is MNHEY and CDR2 SMNVEV (reference sequence). CDR3 size: 15 residues. V lost 6 bases and J lost 0, with 12 bases in between. The CDR3 DNA reads TGTGCCAGCAGCCCTAGCGAGAGCTCCTACAATGAGCAGTTCTTC. It is translated as CASSPSESSYNEQFF.

The chain is built from TRBV4-1 and TRBJ2-7, with TRBD1 matching over 9 bases. Per the germline V gene, CDR1 is MGHRA and CDR2 is YSYEKL. CDR3 length: 16 residues. The V segment lost 1 base and the J segment 0 bases; nucleotides outside the gene matches: 4. This CDR3 is CASSQVGQGLSYEQYF. CDR3 sequence (DNA): TGCGCCAGCAGCCAAGTGGGACAGGGCCTCTCCTACGAGCAGTACTTC.

The J gene is TRBJ2-1, the V gene TRBV11-1; 13 nucleotides agree with TRBD2. The V gene's germline CDR1 is SGHAT and CDR2 FQDESV (reference sequence). The CDR3 is 15 residues long. Trimming took 5 bases from V and 8 from J; bases not matched to a gene: 6. CDR3 loop: CASSPRLAGGHEQFF. The CDR3 DNA follows: TGTGCCAGCAGCCCCAGACTAGCGGGGGGACATGAGCAGTTCTTC.

CDR3 DNA: TGCGCCAGCAGCCAAGGGACCCGGGCCCTTGGGACTGAAGCTTTCTTT. Amino acids: CASSQGTRALGTEAFF. This rearrangement joins TRBV4-3 to TRBJ1-1; unclear D gene. Germline lookup yields CDR1 LGHNA and CDR2 YSLEER. V was cut by 1 base and J by 5 bases, with 17 bases left in between. There are 16 residues in the CDR3.

V is TRBV28 and J is TRBJ2-5, with TRBD2 as a possible D gene (5 bases). The CDR3 runs to 15 residues. Germline assignment: CDR1 MDHEN and CDR2 SYDVKM. The V gene lost 1 base and the J gene lost 5 bases, with 14 bases spanning the gap. The CDR3 coding sequence is TGTGCCAGCAGTTTATCGGCTAGCTCTCTCGAGACCCAGTACTTC. It specifies CASSLSASSLETQYF.

The chain uses TRBV2 and TRBJ2-3; tentative D call: TRBD2 (5 bases). CDR1 is SNHLY, CDR2 FYNNEI, per germline. V lost 6 bases and J lost 1, with 8 bases in between. The CDR3 has 13 amino acids. The CDR3 region is CASRARGTDTQYF. The CDR3 DNA reads TGTGCCAGCAGGGCGAGGGGCACAGATACGCAGTATTTT. Together with reference TRBV2 and TRBJ2-3, the CDR3 gives the full variable domain: EPEVTQTPSHQVTQMGQEVILRCVPISNHLYFYWYRQILGQKVEFLVSFYNNEISEKSEIFDDQFSVERPDGSNFTLKIRSTKLEDSAMYFCASRARGTDTQYFGPGTRLTVL.

The rearrangement links TRBV7-6 to TRBJ2-7, with 13 bases matching TRBD2. CDR3 length: 15 residues. From germline, CDR1 is SGHVS and CDR2 FNYEAQ. Trimming cost V 2 bases and J 6 bases; bases outside gene matches: 4. The CDR3 sequence is CASSLNRLAGGEQYF. In DNA form, the CDR3 reads TGTGCCAGCAGCTTAAATAGACTAGCGGGAGGCGAGCAGTACTTC.

This clone came up a few times. The chain couples TRBV6-5 to TRBJ1-1; D is uncertain. Trimming pared 8 bases from V and 0 bases from J, leaving 7 bases between. The CDR3 totals 12 residues. Germline V gene lookup returns CDR1 MNHEY and CDR2 SVGAGI. Written as DNA, the CDR3 is TGTGCCAGCTCTCCACTGAACACTGAAGCTTTCTTT. This encodes CASSPLNTEAFF.

The gene calls are TRBV19 and TRBJ2-7, with D perhaps TRBD1 (5 bases). The CDR3 has 14 amino acids. The V and J ends lost 3 bases and 1 base respectively, with 10 bases between them. Per the germline V gene, CDR1 is LNHDA and CDR2 is SQIVND (reference sequence). CDR3 protein: CASSMDRGSYEQYF. The CDR3 DNA reads TGTGCCAGTAGTATGGATAGGGGATCCTACGAGCAGTACTTC.

This clone was picked up a small number of times. The J gene is TRBJ1-4, the V gene TRBV9; D gene uncertain. Per the germline V gene, CDR1 is SGDLS and CDR2 is YYNGEE. This CDR3 is built from 13 residues. V lost 3 bases and J lost 5, with 8 bases in between. The CDR3 region has the DNA TGTGCCAGCAGCGGCTTCGGAAATGAAAAACTGTTTTTT. This codes for CASSGFGNEKLFF.

This clone occurred a few times. V is TRBV7-3 and J is TRBJ2-2, with D unclear. This CDR3 region has 14 residues. The V end was cut by 2 bases, the J end by 4 bases, with 8 bases between. In germline, CDR1 is SGHTA, CDR2 FQGTGA. This CDR3 reads CASSLPGATGELFF. CDR3 in DNA: TGTGCCAGCAGCTTACCGGGTGCCACCGGGGAGCTGTTTTTT.

The rearrangement links TRBV7-9 to TRBJ2-3; 7 nucleotides agree with TRBD2. J gave up 0 bases and V 5 bases, and 5 bases lay outside the gene matches. The CDR3 sequence is 15 residues long. The germline gives CDR1 SEHNR, CDR2 FQNEAQ (reference sequence). CDR3 amino acids: CASSPGEGSTDTQYF. The CDR3 DNA sequence: TGTGCCAGCAGCCCGGGGGAGGGGAGCACAGATACGCAGTATTTT. Based on the CDR3 plus reference TRBV7-9 and TRBJ2-3, the full variable domain is DTGVSQNPRHKITKRGQNVTFRCDPISEHNRLYWYRQTLGQGPEFLTYFQNEAQLEKSRLLSDRFSAERPKGSFSTLEIQRTEQGDSAMYLCASSPGEGSTDTQYFGPGTRLTVL.

Here the CDR3 DNA reads TGTGCAAGTCGCCTTCTTACAGGTACAGGGGCCAACGTCCTGACTTTC. Translating it yields CASRLLTGTGANVLTF. V gene TRBV12-2 combines with J gene TRBJ2-6; no DNA check was done on the table's D call, TRBD1. TRBV12-2 is classified as a pseudogene. This CDR3 is 16 amino acids long.

The chain employs TRBV19 and TRBJ2-6; the D gene is possibly TRBD1 (5 bases). The CDR3 covers 15 residues. V shed 4 bases and J shed 4 bases, with 11 bases lying between them. Germline assignment: CDR1 LNHDA and CDR2 SQIVND (reference sequence). The CDR3 sequence: CASSSQGPGANVLTF. In nucleotides, the CDR3 is TGTGCCAGTAGTAGTCAGGGTCCCGGGGCCAACGTCCTGACTTTC.

The chain links TRBV4-1 to TRBJ1-2; 7 bases agree with TRBD1. The CDR3 is made up of 16 amino acids. Germline V CDR1 and CDR2: MGHRA, YSYEKL. V shed 4 bases, J shed 4 bases, and the junction held 12 bases outside the gene matches. CDR3 amino acids: CASSLRGGAGSYGYTF. The CDR3 nucleotides are TGCGCCAGCAGCCTCAGGGGGGGGGCGGGGAGCTATGGCTACACCTTC.